The entry below describes one TCR beta chain. Its antigen remains unknown. Splitting the CD4+ cells yielded a CD45RA+ naive subset and a CD45RA-negative memory subset. This entry is derived from a study of shared clonotypes between healthy human individuals. Study-wide context: The cohort comprised a couple of women and a few men. Their ages spanned 18 to 49 years. Overall study results and limits: Measured sharing among donors was expected to vary with sequencing depth. Roughly 5% of naive CD4 clonotypes were common to several donors.

The CDR3 length is 15 residues. With 2 bases clipped from V and 3 bases from J, the junction kept 6 bases outside the gene matches. Germline V gene sequence: CDR1 SGHNT, CDR2 YYREEE (reference sequence). Using immunoSEQ multiplex PCR, the repertoire was profiled, and TCRdb retains in-frame clones only, with some absent. Found here are about 1.1 million clones, around 77% of them singletons; the top ten hold roughly 0.82%. Sequencing input: memory CD4+ T cells from PBMCs. Subset defined: CD45RA-negative fraction. This chain connects TRBV5-4 to TRBJ2-3; 7 bases align to TRBD1. This TCR derives from a man between 18 and 29 years old in good health. Some clones in this sample may be carry-over from other donors' samples. The CDR3 bases are TGTGCCAGCAGCTTACAGGGGCGTCAGACAGATACGCAGTATTTT. Residues: CASSLQGRQTDTQYF. The full variable domain, completed using reference TRBV5-4 and TRBJ2-3, is ETGVTQSPTHLIKTRGQQVTLRCSSQSGHNTVSWYQQALGQGPQFIFQYYREEENGRGNFPPRFSGLQFPNYSSELNVNALELDDSALYLCASSLQGRQTDTQYFGPGTRLTVL.